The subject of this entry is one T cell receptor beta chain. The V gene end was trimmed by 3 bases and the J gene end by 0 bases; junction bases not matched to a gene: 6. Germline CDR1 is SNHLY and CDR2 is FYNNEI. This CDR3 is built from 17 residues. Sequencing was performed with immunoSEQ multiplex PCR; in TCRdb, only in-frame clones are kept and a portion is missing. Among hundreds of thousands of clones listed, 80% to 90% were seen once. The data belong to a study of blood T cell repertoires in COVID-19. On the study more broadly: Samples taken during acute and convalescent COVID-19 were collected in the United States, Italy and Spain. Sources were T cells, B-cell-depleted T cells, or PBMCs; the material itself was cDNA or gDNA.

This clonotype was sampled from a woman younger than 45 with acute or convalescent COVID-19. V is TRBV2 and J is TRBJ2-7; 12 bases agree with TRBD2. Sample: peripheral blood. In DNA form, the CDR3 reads TGTGCCAGCAGTGACCTCGGACTAGCGGGGTCCTCCTACGAGCAGTACTTC. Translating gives CASSDLGLAGSSYEQYF.